This T cell receptor beta chain originates from a study of T-cell memory formation after mild COVID-19. Study outcomes and limitations: The authors did not confirm SARS-CoV-2 specificity of second-wave clones peaking day 37. Prior to infection, memory already included some responding clones, suggesting cross-reactive memory joined.

CDR3 length: 11 residues. Germline V lookup: CDR1 SNHLY, CDR2 FYNNEI. Trimming removed 6 bases from V and 6 bases from J, with 5 bases in between. Comment on this clonotype: The antigen remains undetermined.

TCRdb recomputed calls from the 5' RACE reads with MiXCR, one row per CDR3 protein. The sample has under 700,000 distinct CDR3 sequences, roughly 20% seen once. Sequenced material: PBMCs or a T cell subset sorted from them (not recorded which). This rearrangement joins TRBV2 to TRBJ1-4; no definite D call. The clonotype was recovered from an adult woman who had mild COVID-19 (a few samples of this study predate the infection). Cell type and time point are not known. CDR3 protein: CASRTHEKLFF. The CDR3 DNA sequence: TGTGCCAGCAGAACCCATGAAAAACTGTTTTTT.